This T cell receptor (beta chain) was retrieved from a study of blood T cells in healthy people across ages (dated by TCRdb to the mid-2010s). Looking at the study overall: In model experiments, template switching captured roughly one uniquely barcoded TCR beta cDNA molecule for every two T cells. Donors were grouped into four age groups: young (average roughly 17 years), middle-aged (under 40), aged (approximately 67) and long-lived (82). Using the same blood draw, the study looked at two additional independent replicas of 1 million unique cDNA reads for two donors, one aged 18 to 30 and the other aged 80 or older. To track age-related changes in TCR beta repertoire diversity, the study relied on deep sequencing normalized with unique cDNA molecular identifiers.

What the study reported, not specific to this receptor: Since profiling was done on bulk unsorted PBMCs, naive and antigen-experienced compartments could not be conclusively compared. Compared with the aged group, the long-lived group had more naive CD4+ T cells, fewer expanded clones and increased TCR diversity, suggesting age selection. Observed TCR beta diversity correlated strongly with the percentage of naive T cells measured by flow cytometry. Estimates of total diversity from one million sequenced T cells were regarded as lower bounds and underestimates. Donor CMV infection status was unknown, potentially confounding age-related changes in expanded clonotypes. Observed TCR beta diversity per million T cells fell roughly linearly with age, and a significant reduction was already apparent by age roughly 41.

Via the germline V gene (reference sequence), CDR1 is DFQATT and CDR2 SNEGSKA. From the cysteine through the phenylalanine, the CDR3 covers 16 amino acids. Only the CDR3 DNA stays, 48 bases, in frame from base 1. V is pared back by 3 bases and J by 2 bases, with 17 bases lying between the germline termini. This clonotype was observed many times. No antigen is known for it. No base quality information exists; no much larger clone differs at one position. Preparation of the library involved 5' RACE. The sample was run on an Illumina HiSeq 2500. The second PCR ran for roughly 7 to 12 cycles and used a J-beta primer mix along with a sample-barcoded 5' primer. Each TCR beta cDNA molecule received a unique molecular identifier from a template-switch 5' adaptor carrying 12 random nucleotides. Each sample yielded at least 3 million CDR3-containing paired-end reads. First-strand cDNA was synthesized from all RNA with the Mint cDNA synthesis kit, primed by a TRBC-specific oligonucleotide. Following uracil-DNA glycosylase treatment, all cDNA underwent a first 18-cycle PCR with the universal primers M1SS and BC2_uni_R. The original pipeline was this. For normalization, 1 million high-quality reads, each with a distinct molecular identifier, were randomly selected from each sample. Reads with shared molecular identifiers were discarded instead of being binned into consensus sequences. MiTCR, with a Q25 quality threshold and the strictest error-elimination algorithm, was used for CDR3 identification, clonotype clustering and error correction. A nonparametric unseen species model with Euler transformation was used to estimate lower-bound total TCR beta diversity. In TCRdb, the public reads were trimmed at Q25 with fastp and aligned with MiXCR, with productive beta chains retained. Rows with one shared CDR3 protein collapse into an entry with the most common genes and DNA. The authors' filters were not applied to this entry. The sample has more than 900,000 distinct CDR3 sequences on record, 25% to 35% of them singletons. 10% of the sample rests with the top ten.

Donors were 30 to 45 systemically healthy Caucasian individuals from Russia aged roughly 6 to 100 years. Each donor gave ten milliliters of peripheral blood, drawn into EDTA-treated Vacutainer tubes. Ficoll-Paque density-gradient centrifugation was used to isolate PBMCs, with at least 6.5 million per sample. Trizol reagent was used to extract total RNA from the PBMCs, yielding at least 6 micrograms per sample. For every donor, flow cytometry on a PBMC aliquot measured the percentage of naive CD45RAhigh/CD27high T cells. This sample was also put to use in a study of T cells of mothers and their children. That second publication adds: Donors were nine systemically healthy Caucasian individuals: three mothers and their six children. cDNA synthesis consumed the entire amount of extracted RNA, loaded at approximately 1.4 ug RNA in each 15 ul reaction. In the second PCR, sample barcodes and 2-4 random nucleotides were introduced via the M1S primer. Over 10 million TCR beta CDR3 reads came from each mother, compared with some 3 million reads from each child. TCR recombination output is similarly shaped by thymic selection in related and unrelated pairs, with a minor effect exerted by inherited differences. Normalized repertoire overlap was always found to be slightly, but never significantly, higher in related mother-child pairs than in unrelated mother-child pairs. Persistent microchimeric T cell clones were not detected, at a sensitivity of approximately 100 clones per million clonotypes. The study used deep NGS to compare TCR beta repertoires of mothers and children, seeking features distinguishing related mother-child pairs from unrelated individuals. On average, the children were around 11 +/- 4 years old, while the mothers were around 42 +/- 4 years old. After adapter ligation was performed with NEBNext reagents, the libraries were sequenced on an Illumina HiSeq 2000 with 100+100 nt paired-end reads. To prevent cross-contamination, the mother and child libraries were prepared a month apart and were sequenced in separate runs. Between roughly 500,000 and 2,300,000 distinct TCR beta clonotypes were identified per donor. Naive TCR beta clonotypes were estimated from low-frequency clonotypes matched to each donor's FACS-determined naive share, without sorting.

This receptor was taken from a woman aged 40 to 55 in good health. Recombination connected TRBV20-1 to TRBJ1-5; the D gene is perhaps TRBD1, from 5 matching bases. Sequencing was carried out using blood. The nucleotides are TGCAGTGCTAGGCCTGCAGGGATGGGCGGCAATCAGCCCCAGCATTTT. Translated, this is CSARPAGMGGNQPQHF.